This TCR beta chain is drawn from a study of T cells expressing NK-cell markers (TCRdb year 2020). Broadly, across the study: TCR beta-chain repertoires were profiled in sorted CD3+CD56+NKG2C+, CD3+CD56+NKG2C- and CD3+CD56-NKG2C+ T-cell subsets from several donors. Among the eight sequenced donors, seven were HCMV-seropositive and one was HCMV-seronegative. The study sequenced eight donors, all healthy volunteers chosen at random: three men and five women. Illumina HiSeq 2000/2500, MiSeq or NextSeq was used to sequence libraries as 2 x 150 bp reads. Findings and caveats that apply to the study as a whole: Those dominant clonotypes were again the most abundant among CD3+CD56-NKG2C+ cells in a few donors, at roughly 25-65%. It remained unclear whether the expanded NKG2C-expressing T cell clones were specific for HCMV antigens. In six or seven donors, the dominant CD3+CD56+NKG2C+ clonotypes ranked among the top 10 CD8+ clonotypes, making up roughly 1.0-7.0% of CD8+ T cells.

HCMV serostatus was determined by detecting HCMV-specific IgG in serum with a commercial ELISA kit. Ficoll density gradient centrifugation was used to isolate peripheral blood mononuclear cells from blood. In the case of this clonotype: Its antigen target is currently unknown.

CDR3 length: 14 amino acids, cysteine to phenylalanine. No DNA accompanies this entry. From the germline V gene, CDR1 is SGHRS and CDR2 is YFSETQ. This sample was sequenced with an Illumina HiSeq 2000. TCR beta cDNA libraries were prepared using 5'RACE template switching, which introduced a universal primer site and unique molecular identifiers. cDNA synthesis was primed from the TCR beta constant segment and was followed by two successive PCR amplification steps. On the authors' methods: MIGEC was used to demultiplex reads and group reads by UMI, and MiTCR was used to assemble and quantify clonotypes. Only TCR cDNA sequences supported by at least two reads were kept to exclude erroneous sequences. The tcR package was used for downstream repertoire analysis, and clonotypes were matched between fractions using CDR3 nucleotide sequence together with V segment. VDJmatch was used to annotate antigen specificity against VDJdb, with one amino acid substitution allowed in CDR3. Through TCRdb reprocessing, the reads give one entry per CDR3 protein sequence; DNA is omitted. The V and J calls follow TCRdb's processing rather than the paper's. The sample's own table lists about 370,000 distinct CDR3 sequences. The leading ten clones occupy roughly 10% of the sample.

This receptor was identified in a woman between 50 and 59 years old in good health. Donor details come from another sample of the same person, matched by shared clones. This receptor chain uses TRBV5-1 and TRBJ2-3; TCRdb's D call of TRBD1 is untestable without DNA. Material for sequencing was blood T cells: a sorted CD56 or NKG2C T cell subset, CD4+ or CD8+ T cells, or bulk PBMC T cells (not recorded which). The CDR3 has the sequence CASSPGQGWVTQYF.